This T cell receptor (beta chain) was obtained from a study of shared clonotypes between healthy human individuals. Measured with immunoSEQ multiplex PCR; TCRdb has only the in-frame clones, and not every one. The table has some 2,400,000 clones, nearly 97% seen once. The CDR3 loop spans 15 amino acids. The V segment lost 2 bases and the J segment 3 bases; nucleotides outside the gene matches: 6. The germline CDR1 and CDR2 sequences are MNHEY and SMNVEV (reference sequence). The TCR comes from a man aged 18 to 30 in good health. The sample was naive CD4+ T cells sorted from blood. Subset of the sample: CD45RA+ positively selected. This chain links TRBV27 with TRBJ2-7; 8 nucleotides align to TRBD2. This CDR3 reads CASSLEPGGLYEQYF. The CDR3 DNA reads TGTGCCAGCAGTTTAGAGCCGGGAGGGCTCTACGAGCAGTACTTC.